The next 25 T cell receptor beta chains were all read from a single sample in a study of shared clonotypes between healthy human individuals. Libraries were prepared by immunoSEQ multiplex PCR; TCRdb keeps only in-frame clonotypes and omits some of them. Of 1.4 million to 1.5 million clones in the sample, around 97% were seen once. The sequenced material came from naive CD4+ T cells sorted from blood. Subset: CD45RA+ positively selected. Every receptor here comes from a man aged 25 to 40 in good health.

The chain links TRBV14 to TRBJ2-3; 7 positions match TRBD2. Germline V gene sequence: CDR1 SGHDN, CDR2 FVKESK. The V segment lost 6 bases and the J segment 3 bases; nucleotides outside the gene matches: 3. The CDR3 runs 13 residues. CDR3 amino acids: CASREAGTDTQYF. In DNA form, the CDR3 reads TGTGCCAGCAGAGAAGCGGGGACAGATACGCAGTATTTT.

The genes are TRBV5-4 and TRBJ1-1; maybe TRBD1 (5 bases). Trimming removed 4 bases at V and 0 bases at J, with 13 bases between. Germline loops: CDR1 SGHNT, CDR2 YYREEE (reference sequence). The CDR3 runs 15 residues. CDR3: CASSDGAGLNTEAFF. CDR3 DNA sequence: TGTGCCAGCAGCGACGGGGCAGGGCTGAACACTGAAGCTTTCTTT. The variable domain in full, completed from reference TRBV5-4 and TRBJ1-1, reads ETGVTQSPTHLIKTRGQQVTLRCSSQSGHNTVSWYQQALGQGPQFIFQYYREEENGRGNFPPRFSGLQFPNYSSELNVNALELDDSALYLCASSDGAGLNTEAFFGQGTRLTVV.

This sequence joins TRBV27 and TRBJ2-7; a possible D gene is TRBD2 (6 bases). The germline V and J ends were trimmed by 4 bases and 2 bases, with 12 bases remaining between them. From germline, CDR1 is MNHEY and CDR2 SMNVEV (reference sequence). The CDR3 covers 14 residues. CDR3: CASSSAGLAYEQYF. The CDR3, as DNA: TGTGCCAGCAGTTCCGCGGGGCTAGCCTACGAGCAGTACTTC.

Details on this clone: A junction boundary mismatches the germline segment, possibly from a read error. The V and J genes are TRBV28 and TRBJ2-1; 9 positions match TRBD1. Germline CDR1 reads MDHEN; CDR2 reads SYDVKM. The CDR3 runs 12 residues. CDR3 residues: CASRSPGQGTIF. CDR3 bases: TGTGCCAGCAGGTCCCCGGGACAGGGCACAATCTTC.

The rearrangement uses TRBV30 and TRBJ1-2; D gene unclear. This CDR3 comprises 13 residues. V lost 1 base and J lost 9, with 15 bases in between. CDR1 and CDR2 from the germline V gene are GTSNPN and SVGIG (reference sequence). The CDR3 protein is CAWSDDVTISYTF. CDR3 bases: TGTGCCTGGAGTGACGACGTAACTATTAGCTACACCTTC.

This clone was detected only once. The V and J genes are TRBV4-2 and TRBJ2-7; maybe TRBD1 (6 bases). This CDR3 is built from 16 residues. In germline, CDR1 is LGHNA, CDR2 YNFKEQ. With 0 bases removed from V and 2 bases from J, the gap between germline ends came to 14 bases. The CDR3 protein is CASSQDLADRTYEQYF. In nucleotides, the CDR3 is TGTGCCAGCAGCCAAGATCTAGCCGACAGGACCTACGAGCAGTACTTC.

The chain has TRBV7-9 and TRBJ2-7; D gene uncertain. CDR1 SEHNR and CDR2 FQNEAQ come from the germline V gene (reference sequence). The CDR3 sequence is 11 residues long. V lost 3 bases to trimming and J lost 3 bases, with 3 bases between them. The CDR3 DNA reads as TGTGCCAGCAGCTTTGACTACGAGCAGTACTTC. Protein: CASSFDYEQYF.

This chain uses TRBV9 with TRBJ2-1, with TRBD2 matching over 10 bases. The germline gives CDR1 SGDLS, CDR2 YYNGEE. With V trimmed by 3 bases and J by 2 bases, 5 bases remained unmatched. The CDR3 covers 16 residues. CDR3 nucleotide sequence: TGTGCCAGCAGCGCTAGCGGGAGCCGCACCTACAATGAGCAGTTCTTC. Amino acid sequence: CASSASGSRTYNEQFF. The variable domain in full, with the rest retrieved from reference TRBV9 and TRBJ2-1, is DSGVTQTPKHLITATGQRVTLRCSPRSGDLSVYWYQQSLDQGLQFLIQYYNGEERAKGNILERFSAQQFPDLHSELNLSSLELGDSALYFCASSASGSRTYNEQFFGPGTRLTVL.

Comment on this clone: This sample also contains other DNA sequences that code for the same CDR3. This chain links TRBV28 with TRBJ2-1; D is ambiguous. Per the germline V gene, CDR1 is MDHEN and CDR2 is SYDVKM. V shed 3 bases and J shed 0 bases, with 9 bases lying between them. This CDR3 spans 15 amino acids. CDR3 residues: CASSFRPSSYNEQFF. The CDR3 DNA reads TGTGCCAGCAGTTTTCGGCCGAGCTCCTACAATGAGCAGTTCTTC.

The chain links TRBV7-6 to TRBJ2-3; D unclear. CDR3 length: 14 amino acids. The V end lost 3 bases, the J end lost 6 bases, and 13 bases lay between the germline ends. The V gene's germline CDR1 is SGHVS and CDR2 FNYEAQ. DNA of the CDR3: TGTGCCAGCAGCTTGTTTCAGATGGCGGATACGCAGTATTTT. Amino acid sequence: CASSLFQMADTQYF.

V gene TRBV5-1 combines with J gene TRBJ2-1; unclear D gene. CDR3 size: 14 residues. Deletions cut 1 base from V and 6 bases from J, with 11 bases between. Germline assignment: CDR1 SGHRS and CDR2 YFSETQ. CDR3 loop: CASSLHEVGNEQFF. The CDR3 DNA sequence: TGCGCCAGCAGCTTGCACGAGGTGGGCAATGAGCAGTTCTTC.

The rearrangement links TRBV28 to TRBJ2-4; TRBD2 matches at 9 bases. This CDR3 spans 16 amino acids. With 5 bases clipped from V and 0 bases from J, the junction kept 5 bases outside the gene matches. Germline CDR1 is MDHEN and CDR2 is SYDVKM. CDR3: CASSVLAGLAKNIQYF. The CDR3 DNA reads TGTGCCAGCAGTGTACTAGCGGGTTTAGCCAAAAACATTCAGTACTTC.

The rearrangement joins TRBV2 to TRBJ2-7; D gene ambiguous. Germline V gives CDR1 SNHLY, CDR2 FYNNEI. Trimming cost V 4 bases and J 6 bases, with 13 bases left between them. The CDR3 is made up of 13 amino acids. CDR3 protein: CASSGRSASEQYF. For the CDR3, the DNA is TGTGCCAGCAGTGGTCGGTCGGCGAGCGAGCAGTACTTC.

In its sample, this clone was seen once. V and J are TRBV9 and TRBJ2-5, with 9 positions matching TRBD1. This CDR3 has 15 residues. Germline loops: CDR1 SGDLS, CDR2 YYNGEE. The trim removed 2 bases at V and 4 bases at J, leaving 6 bases unmatched. CDR3 amino acids: CASSVYRGPGETQYF. The CDR3 nucleotides are TGTGCCAGCAGCGTGTACAGGGGGCCAGGAGAGACCCAGTACTTC.

This clone was detected once. The sample has other DNA sequences that encode this CDR3 too. The chain employs TRBV18 and TRBJ2-7; the D is unclear. The V gene's germline CDR1 is KGHSH and CDR2 LQKENI. Trimming shortened V by 5 bases and J by 0 bases, and 5 bases separated the two germline ends. This CDR3 has 12 residues. The CDR3 loop is CASSSNSYEQYF. As DNA, the CDR3 is TGTGCCAGCTCATCGAACTCCTACGAGCAGTACTTC.

This sequence joins TRBV28 and TRBJ2-7, with a possible D match to TRBD2 (5 bases). Germline lookup yields CDR1 MDHEN and CDR2 SYDVKM. V lost 4 bases to trimming and J lost 4 bases, with 20 bases between them. This CDR3 is built from 16 residues. The DNA for the CDR3 is TGTGCCAGCAGTTCTCCCTCCGGGAACTCTAAATACGAGCAGTACTTC. It is translated as CASSSPSGNSKYEQYF.

This chain connects TRBV27 to TRBJ2-5, with 9 bases lining up with TRBD2. V shed 2 bases, J shed 5 bases, and the junction held 9 bases outside the gene matches. The CDR3 covers 16 residues. Germline CDR1 MNHEY, CDR2 SMNVEV (reference sequence). The CDR3 bases are TGTGCCAGCAGTTTAAAAGGAGCGGGAGGACGGGAGACCCAGTACTTC. This translates into CASSLKGAGGRETQYF.

This clone was seen a single time. The chain recombines TRBV7-9 with TRBJ1-2, with TRBD1 identical over 9 bases. CDR1 is SEHNR, CDR2 FQNEAQ, per germline (reference sequence). The J segment lost 13 bases and the V segment lost 5 bases, leaving 5 bases of the junction unmatched. This CDR3 comprises 11 residues. DNA of the CDR3: TGTGCCAGCAGCCCCGGGACAGGGCTCACCTTC. Translated, it gives CASSPGTGLTF.

The V and J genes are TRBV27 and TRBJ2-2, with a possible D match to TRBD1 (5 bases). V lost 8 bases to trimming and J lost 0 bases, with 10 bases between them. The V gene's germline CDR1 is MNHEY and CDR2 SMNVEV (reference sequence). The length of the CDR3 is 14 residues. In DNA form, the CDR3 reads TGTGCCAGCGCCAGACAGCCGAACACCGGGGAGCTGTTTTTT. Protein product: CASARQPNTGELFF.

This clone showed up just once. This chain connects TRBV18 to TRBJ2-5; 8 bases line up with TRBD1. Looked up from germline, CDR1 is KGHSH and CDR2 is LQKENI. The ends lost 3 bases at V and 7 bases at J; junction bases unmatched: 10. This CDR3 contains 15 residues. CDR3 region: CASSPPRQGPMTQYF. The CDR3 bases are TGTGCCAGCTCACCTCCTCGACAGGGGCCCATGACCCAGTACTTC. The full variable domain, its missing parts supplied by reference TRBV18 and TRBJ2-5, is NAGVMQNPRHLVRRRGQEARLRCSPMKGHSHVYWYRQLPEEGLKFMVYLQKENIIDESGMPKERFSAEFPKEGPSILRIQQVVRGDSAAYFCASSPPRQGPMTQYFGPGTRLLVL.

CDR3 residues: CASSLLAVGYNEQFF. The CDR3 nucleotides are TGCGCCAGCAGCTTGTTAGCGGTAGGCTACAATGAGCAGTTCTTC. The genes are TRBV5-1 and TRBJ2-1; D perhaps matches TRBD2 (6 bases). The CDR3 totals 15 residues. V was shortened by 1 base and J by 3 bases, with 11 bases between the two germline ends. Germline V CDR1 and CDR2: SGHRS, YFSETQ.

The DNA for the CDR3 is TGTGCCAGCAGCCCGCTGTCTAGGGACACTGAAGCTTTCTTT. Amino acid sequence: CASSPLSRDTEAFF. The chain joins TRBV27 to TRBJ1-1; no clear D. Germline assignment: CDR1 MNHEY and CDR2 SMNVEV (reference sequence). This CDR3 has 14 amino acids. The V and J ends lost 6 bases and 3 bases respectively, with 14 bases between them.

The V gene is TRBV7-3, the J gene TRBJ2-1; 8 nucleotides agree with TRBD2. Germline CDR1 and CDR2: SGHTA and FQGTGA. Trimming cost V 5 bases and J 1 base; bases outside gene matches: 7. The length of the CDR3 is 16 residues. For the CDR3, the DNA is TGTGCCAGCAGCCCCCTTAGCGGGATGTCCTACAATGAGCAGTTCTTC. Its protein is CASSPLSGMSYNEQFF.

The chain carries TRBV7-6 and TRBJ2-5, with D perhaps assigned TRBD1 or TRBD2 (6 bases each). CDR1 SGHVS and CDR2 FNYEAQ come from the germline V gene. With 5 bases removed from V and 4 bases from J, the gap between germline ends came to 14 bases. The CDR3 runs to 14 residues. CDR3 protein: CASSLGGLAETQYF. In nucleotides, the CDR3 is TGTGCCAGCAGCCTAGGGGGGTTGGCAGAGACCCAGTACTTC.

A note on this clone: The same CDR3 arises from other DNA sequences in this sample as well. This chain joins TRBV2 and TRBJ2-3, with no clear D. The CDR3 runs 11 residues. Trimming cost V 9 bases and J 5 bases, with 9 bases left between them. The germline V gene has CDR1 SNHLY and CDR2 FYNNEI. The CDR3 spells CASTAGDTQYF. The CDR3 DNA sequence: TGTGCCAGTACCGCTGGAGATACGCAGTATTTT.